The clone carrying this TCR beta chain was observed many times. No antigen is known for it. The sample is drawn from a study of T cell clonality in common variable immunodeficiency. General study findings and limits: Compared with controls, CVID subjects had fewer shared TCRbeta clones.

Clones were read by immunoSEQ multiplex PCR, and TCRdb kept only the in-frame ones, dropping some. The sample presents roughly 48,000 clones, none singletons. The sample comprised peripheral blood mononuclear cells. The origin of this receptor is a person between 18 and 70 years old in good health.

CDR3 bases read: TGTGCCAGTAGTCCAAGGACAGGGCTCCACGAG. This translates into CASSPRTGLHE. The entire CDR3 sequence reads CASSPRTGLHEQYF. The J gene is TRBJ2-7, the V gene TRBV19; 8 nucleotides line up with TRBD1. Read data end 3 residues before the CDR3 end; the end is taken from the germline J gene. CDR1 LNHDA and CDR2 SQIVND come from the germline V gene (reference sequence). This CDR3 contains 14 residues. V gave up 5 bases and J gave up 5 bases; unmatched junction bases: 8.